This T cell receptor (beta chain) emerged from a study of CD8 T cells in Susac syndrome. The multiple sclerosis control group consisted of treatment-naive patients whose relapsing-remitting disease, which was either stable or active, fulfilled revised McDonald criteria. Negative isolation yielded the CD8+ and CD4+ T cells, while FACS enriched the TEMRA cells. Random hexamers were used to reverse transcribe an amount of about 0.45 to 1 ug RNA. immunoSEQ multiplex PCR amplified TCR beta CDR3 across 54 Vbeta, 13 Jbeta. TCRdb reanalysed the immunoSEQ multiplex PCR reads using MiXCR and keeps one entry per CDR3 protein. The sample holds roughly 120,000 distinct CDR3 sequences, 90% to 95% seen once. The CDR3 is made up of 14 amino acids. V was trimmed by 4 bases and J by 2 bases, leaving 11 bases between them. Germline values: CDR1 SQVTM, CDR2 ANQGSEA.

This chain connects TRBV29-1 to TRBJ2-2; D call uncertain. The TCR was taken from a human donor with multiple sclerosis. Sequencing used CD4+ T cells from PBMCs. CDR3: CSVGGDSNTGELFF. CDR3 in DNA: TGCAGCGTTGGGGGTGATTCTAACACCGGGGAGCTGTTTTTT.